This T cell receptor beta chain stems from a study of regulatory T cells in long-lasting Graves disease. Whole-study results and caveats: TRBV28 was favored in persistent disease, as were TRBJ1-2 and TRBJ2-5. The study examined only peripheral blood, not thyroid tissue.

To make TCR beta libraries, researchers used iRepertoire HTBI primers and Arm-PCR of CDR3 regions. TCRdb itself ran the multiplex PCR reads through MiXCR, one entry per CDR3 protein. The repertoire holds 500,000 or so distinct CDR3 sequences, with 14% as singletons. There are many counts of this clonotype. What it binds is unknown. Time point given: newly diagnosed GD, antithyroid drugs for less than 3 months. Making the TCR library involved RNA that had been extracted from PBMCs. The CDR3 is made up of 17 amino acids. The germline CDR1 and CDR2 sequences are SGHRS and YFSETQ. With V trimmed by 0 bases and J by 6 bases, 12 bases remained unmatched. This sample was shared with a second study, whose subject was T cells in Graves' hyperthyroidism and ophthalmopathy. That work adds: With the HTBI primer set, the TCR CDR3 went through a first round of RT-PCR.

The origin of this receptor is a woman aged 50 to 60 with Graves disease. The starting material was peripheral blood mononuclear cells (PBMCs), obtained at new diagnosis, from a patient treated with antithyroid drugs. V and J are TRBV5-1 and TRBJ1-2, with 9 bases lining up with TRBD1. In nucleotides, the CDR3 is TGCGCCAGCAGCTTGGCCCGGGACAGGGATTTTGTGGATGGCTACACCTTC. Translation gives CASSLARDRDFVDGYTF.